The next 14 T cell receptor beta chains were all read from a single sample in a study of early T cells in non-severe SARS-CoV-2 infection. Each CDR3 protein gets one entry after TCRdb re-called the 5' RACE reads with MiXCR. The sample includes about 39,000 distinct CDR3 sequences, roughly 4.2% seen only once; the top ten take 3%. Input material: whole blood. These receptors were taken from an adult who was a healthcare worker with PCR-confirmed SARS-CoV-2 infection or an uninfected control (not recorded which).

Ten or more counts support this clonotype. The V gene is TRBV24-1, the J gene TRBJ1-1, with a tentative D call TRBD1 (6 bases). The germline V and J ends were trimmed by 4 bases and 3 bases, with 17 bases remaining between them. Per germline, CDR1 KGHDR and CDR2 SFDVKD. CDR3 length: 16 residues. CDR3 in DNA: TGTGCCACCAGTGACCCGACACGGGACATTGACACTGAAGCTTTCTTT. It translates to CATSDPTRDIDTEAFF.

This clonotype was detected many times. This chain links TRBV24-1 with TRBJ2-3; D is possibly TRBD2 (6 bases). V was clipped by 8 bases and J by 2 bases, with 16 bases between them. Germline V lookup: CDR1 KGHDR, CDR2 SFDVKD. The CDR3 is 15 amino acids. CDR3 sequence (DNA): TGTGCCACCAACCCCGGGAGCAGGTCCACAGATACGCAGTATTTT. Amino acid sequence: CATNPGSRSTDTQYF.

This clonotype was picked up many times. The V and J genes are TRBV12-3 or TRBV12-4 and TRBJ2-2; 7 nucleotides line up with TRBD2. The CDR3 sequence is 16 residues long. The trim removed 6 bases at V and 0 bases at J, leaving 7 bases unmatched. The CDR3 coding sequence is TGTGCCAGCAGAAATCTTCTAGCGGCGAACACCGGGGAGCTGTTTTTT. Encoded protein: CASRNLLAANTGELFF.

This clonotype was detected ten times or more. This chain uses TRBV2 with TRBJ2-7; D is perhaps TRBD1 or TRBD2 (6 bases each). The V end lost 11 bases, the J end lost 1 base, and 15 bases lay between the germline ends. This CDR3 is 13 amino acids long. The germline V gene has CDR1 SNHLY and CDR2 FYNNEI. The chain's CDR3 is CAGGPGTSYEQYF. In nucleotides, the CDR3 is TGTGCCGGGGGGCCAGGGACGTCCTACGAGCAGTACTTC.

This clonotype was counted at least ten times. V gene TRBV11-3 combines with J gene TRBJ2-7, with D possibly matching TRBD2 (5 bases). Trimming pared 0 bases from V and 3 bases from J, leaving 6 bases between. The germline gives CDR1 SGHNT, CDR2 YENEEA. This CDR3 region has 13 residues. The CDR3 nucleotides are TGTGCCAGCAGCTTAGAACGGGACTACGAGCAGTACTTC. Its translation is CASSLERDYEQYF.

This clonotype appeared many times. CDR3 in amino acids: CASSLDTTGELFF. The CDR3 DNA follows: TGTGCCAGCAGCTTAGACACTACCGGGGAGCTGTTTTTT. The chain combines TRBV7-2 with TRBJ2-2; no reliable D call. V lost 1 base and J 5 bases, leaving 5 bases between the germline ends. Per the germline V gene, CDR1 is SGHTA and CDR2 is FQGNSA. There are 13 residues in the CDR3. Looking up the rest from reference TRBV7-2 and TRBJ2-2 gives the full variable domain: GAGVSQSPSNKVTEKGKDVELRCDPISGHTALYWYRQSLGQGLEFLIYFQGNSAPDKSGLPSDRFSAERTGGSVSTLTIQRTQQEDSAVYLCASSLDTTGELFFGEGSRLTVL.

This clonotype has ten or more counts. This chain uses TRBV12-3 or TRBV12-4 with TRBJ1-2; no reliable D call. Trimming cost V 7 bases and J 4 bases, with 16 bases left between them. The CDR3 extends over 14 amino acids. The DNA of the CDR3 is TGTGCCAGCACCCCCAGGCGCGTTACCTATGGCTACACCTTC. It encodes CASTPRRVTYGYTF.

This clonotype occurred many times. In DNA form, the CDR3 reads TGTGCCAGCAGCCACCCAAGACAGATGCACATTCAGTACTTC. Amino acid sequence: CASSHPRQMHIQYF. This chain uses TRBV7-9 with TRBJ2-4; tentatively, D is TRBD1 (5 bases). Trimming took off 5 bases at V and 8 bases at J, with 16 bases between the two ends. The CDR3 totals 14 residues. Germline CDR1 reads SEHNR; CDR2 reads FQNEAQ (reference sequence).

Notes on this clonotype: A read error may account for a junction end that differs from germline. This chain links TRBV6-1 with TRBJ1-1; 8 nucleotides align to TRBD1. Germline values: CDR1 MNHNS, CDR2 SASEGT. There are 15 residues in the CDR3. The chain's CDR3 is CTSKGTRGLGTEAFF. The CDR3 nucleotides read TGTACCAGCAAAGGAACCAGGGGGCTGGGGACTGAAGCTTTCTTT.

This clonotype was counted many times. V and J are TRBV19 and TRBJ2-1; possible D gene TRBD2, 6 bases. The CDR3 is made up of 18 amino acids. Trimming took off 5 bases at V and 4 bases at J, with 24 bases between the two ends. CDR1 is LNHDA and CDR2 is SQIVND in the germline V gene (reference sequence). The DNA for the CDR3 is TGTGCCAGTAGTGACGGATGGAGGGGCCGAGTCACGTACAATGAGCAGTTCTTC. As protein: CASSDGWRGRVTYNEQFF.

Written as DNA, the CDR3 is TGTGCCAGCAGCTTATTTCCCTTCGCGGGGCGTGAAGGCACCGGGGAGCTGTTTTTT. Amino acids: CASSLFPFAGREGTGELFF. This sequence joins TRBV7-9 and TRBJ2-2, with D perhaps matching TRBD2 (6 bases). The germline V gene has CDR1 SEHNR and CDR2 FQNEAQ (reference sequence). Trimming stripped 2 bases from V and 4 bases from J, with 23 bases between. The CDR3 spans 19 residues.

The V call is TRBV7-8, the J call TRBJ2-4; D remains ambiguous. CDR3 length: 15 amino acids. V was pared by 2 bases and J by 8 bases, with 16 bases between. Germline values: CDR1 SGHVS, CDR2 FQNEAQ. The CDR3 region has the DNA TGTGCCAGCAGCTTAACGACTGCCACCCACTACATTCAGTACTTC. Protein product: CASSLTTATHYIQYF.

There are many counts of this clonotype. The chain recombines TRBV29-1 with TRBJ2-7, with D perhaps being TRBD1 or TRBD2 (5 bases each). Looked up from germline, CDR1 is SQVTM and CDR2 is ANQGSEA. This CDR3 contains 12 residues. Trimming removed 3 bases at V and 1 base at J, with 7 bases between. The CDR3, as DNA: TGCAGCGTTGAGGGACCGTCCTACGAGCAGTACTTC. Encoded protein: CSVEGPSYEQYF.

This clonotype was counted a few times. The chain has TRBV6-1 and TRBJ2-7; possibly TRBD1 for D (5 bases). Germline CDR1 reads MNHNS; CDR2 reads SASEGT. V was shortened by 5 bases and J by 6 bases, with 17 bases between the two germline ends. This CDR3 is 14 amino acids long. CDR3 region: CASSRVAGFGEQYF. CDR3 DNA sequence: TGTGCCAGCAGTAGGGTAGCAGGGTTTGGCGAGCAGTACTTC.